These 32 T cell receptor beta chains were all obtained from the same sample, sequenced in a study of CD8 T cells in Susac syndrome. Random hexamers were used to reverse transcribe an amount of 0.5 to 1 ug RNA. Via MiXCR, TCRdb re-called the immunoSEQ multiplex PCR reads, giving one row per CDR3 protein. The sample gives more than 250,000 distinct CDR3 sequences, approximately 90% of which show up once; around 0.07% is in the top ten. The source material was CD4+ T cells from PBMCs. The receptors come from a human donor with multiple sclerosis.

The J gene is TRBJ1-2, the V gene TRBV14; no definite D call. Trimming took 3 bases from V and 9 from J, leaving 20 bases between them. The CDR3 is made up of 15 amino acids. Germline V CDR1 and CDR2: SGHDN, FVKESK. The CDR3 region is CASSQARAAERSYTF. The CDR3 bases are TGTGCCAGCAGCCAGGCACGGGCCGCCGAAAGGAGCTACACCTTC.

This clonotype was seen once. V usage is TRBV11-3 and J usage is TRBJ1-1; tentative D call: TRBD1 (5 bases). The CDR3 has 16 amino acids. Germline CDR1 and CDR2: SGHNT and YENEEA. Between the trimmed V and J ends, which lost 5 bases and 2 bases, there was a span of 18 bases. The CDR3 DNA reads TGTGCCAGCAGCCGCAGGGTCGGGGTGGGAAACACTGAAGCTTTCTTT. As protein: CASSRRVGVGNTEAFF.

The chain is built from TRBV30 and TRBJ1-5; 9 positions agree with TRBD1. Germline V lookup: CDR1 GTSNPN, CDR2 SVGIG (reference sequence). The V segment lost 2 bases and the J segment 6 bases; nucleotides outside the gene matches: 5. The length of the CDR3 is 14 residues. The CDR3: CAWSRDRASQPQHF. CDR3 DNA sequence: TGTGCCTGGAGTCGGGACAGGGCATCTCAGCCCCAGCATTTT.

This clonotype has just one count. The rearrangement uses TRBV6-5 and TRBJ2-7; no firm D call. Trimming shortened V by 0 bases and J by 0 bases, and 9 bases separated the two germline ends. The CDR3 has 15 residues. CDR1 and CDR2 (germline): MNHEY, SVGAGI. CDR3 DNA: TGTGCCAGCAGTTACTCTTACTTAAACTCCTACGAGCAGTACTTC. Protein product: CASSYSYLNSYEQYF.

The V call is TRBV18, the J call TRBJ2-2, with unresolved D. V lost 0 bases, J lost 1 base, and 12 bases lay in between. This CDR3 is 17 amino acids long. From germline, CDR1 is KGHSH and CDR2 LQKENI. The CDR3 DNA follows: TGTGCCAGCTCACCACCTGGGGTACCCAAGAACACCGGGGAGCTGTTTTTT. Its translation is CASSPPGVPKNTGELFF.

The chain links TRBV5-1 to TRBJ1-6; TRBD1 matches 9 bases. Losses at the gene ends were 4 bases for V and 3 bases for J; bases not matched to a gene: 5. This CDR3 spans 16 amino acids. Looked up from germline, CDR1 is SGHRS and CDR2 is YFSETQ. The CDR3 reads CASSHQTGGYNSPLHF. The CDR3 DNA reads as TGCGCCAGCAGCCACCAGACAGGGGGCTATAATTCACCCCTCCACTTT.

This clonotype has only one observation. The V and J genes are TRBV12-3 or TRBV12-4 and TRBJ2-2, with a weak D call TRBD1 (5 bases). Trimming took off 10 bases at V and 0 bases at J, with 12 bases between the two ends. The CDR3 consists of 14 residues. Here the CDR3 DNA reads TGTGCCACCCGCCAGGGCACGAACACCGGGGAGCTGTTTTTT. It yields the protein CATRQGTNTGELFF.

This clonotype has a single count. This chain connects TRBV12-3 or TRBV12-4 to TRBJ1-5; 9 bases are a match to TRBD1. V trimming: 5 bases; J trimming: 3 bases; junction bases outside the gene matches: 8. The CDR3 has 16 amino acids. CDR3 in amino acids: CASSVKLQGANQPQHF. CDR3 sequence (DNA): TGTGCCAGCAGTGTCAAACTACAGGGGGCCAATCAGCCCCAGCATTTT.

V usage is TRBV25-1 and J usage is TRBJ2-3, with 9 bases matching TRBD2. Looked up from germline, CDR1 is MGHDK and CDR2 is SYGVNS. CDR3 length equals 17 residues. V lost 2 bases and J lost 4; bases outside the gene matches: 10. The CDR3 loop reads CASSEGGRASGADTQYF. The CDR3 DNA sequence: TGTGCCAGCAGTGAAGGGGGTCGGGCTAGCGGGGCAGATACGCAGTATTTT.

The V gene is TRBV7-9, the J gene TRBJ1-2; 8 nucleotides line up with TRBD1. Per the germline V gene, CDR1 is SEHNR and CDR2 is FQNEAQ (reference sequence). The CDR3 sequence is 15 residues long. J lost 7 bases, V lost 1 base, and 8 bases had no gene match. The CDR3, as DNA: TGTGCCAGCAGCTTAGAGGCAGGGGGCACCGGTGGCTACACCTTC. This gives the protein CASSLEAGGTGGYTF.

The chain carries TRBV19 and TRBJ2-3; 11 bases line up with TRBD2. J gave up 1 base and V 6 bases, and 3 bases lay outside the gene matches. The CDR3 loop spans 15 amino acids. The germline CDR1 and CDR2 sequences are LNHDA and SQIVND (reference sequence). CDR3 in DNA: TGTGCCAGTAGCGGGACTAGCGGAGGCACAGATACGCAGTATTTT. Its protein product is CASSGTSGGTDTQYF.

The rearrangement joins TRBV23-1 to TRBJ1-2; no definite D call. TRBV23-1 is filed as an ORF, its function uncertain. Trimming removed 3 bases at V and 0 bases at J, with 23 bases between. This CDR3 spans 19 amino acids. The CDR3 DNA is TGCGCCAGCAGTCACCCGGTAGAGGCGTCACTGGGAGCTAACTATGGCTACACCTTC. Translated: CASSHPVEASLGANYGYTF.

This clonotype was recorded once. The chain recombines TRBV9 with TRBJ2-1; 7 bases match TRBD1. Germline V gene data show CDR1 as SGDLS and CDR2 as YYNGEE. V was clipped by 2 bases and J by 2 bases; unmatched bases: 1. This CDR3 spans 14 amino acids. The CDR3 reads CASSVRGTYNEQFF. The DNA of the CDR3 is TGTGCCAGCAGCGTCAGGGGGACCTACAATGAGCAGTTCTTC.

V usage is TRBV24-1 and J usage is TRBJ2-7; D is perhaps TRBD1 or TRBD2 (5 bases each). V dropped 0 bases and J dropped 5 bases, with 16 bases sitting between them. CDR3 length: 16 amino acids. CDR1 and CDR2 (germline): KGHDR, SFDVKD. CDR3 nucleotide sequence: TGTGCCACCAGTGATTTGAAGGCTCCTCTGGGGGACGAGCAGTACTTC. It encodes CATSDLKAPLGDEQYF.

The V and J genes are TRBV20-1 and TRBJ2-7; 8 bases are a match to TRBD1. The J segment lost 3 bases and the V segment lost 3 bases, leaving 7 bases of the junction unmatched. The CDR3 has 14 residues. Germline CDR1 is DFQATT and CDR2 is SNEGSKA (reference sequence). The DNA of the CDR3 is TGCAGTGCTAGGACAGGGGCCGACAACTACGAGCAGTACTTC. Its translation: CSARTGADNYEQYF.

The V call is TRBV4-1, the J call TRBJ2-3; the match to TRBD2 covers 8 bases. This CDR3 contains 21 residues. The trim removed 0 bases at V and 0 bases at J, leaving 17 bases unmatched. Germline CDR1 reads MGHRA; CDR2 reads YSYEKL. The DNA for the CDR3 is TGCGCCAGCAGCCAAGAGCCCCTGTTGAGCGGGGGAACCTCTAGCACAGATACGCAGTATTTT. Translating it yields CASSQEPLLSGGTSSTDTQYF.

CDR3 region: CASSLTRTGGSREWRNVRYNEQFF. DNA of the CDR3: TGTGCCAGCAGCTTAACGAGGACAGGGGGCTCGCGGGAGTGGAGGAACGTGAGATACAATGAGCAGTTCTTC. V is TRBV7-3 and J is TRBJ2-1; TRBD1 agrees at 11 bases. CDR1 is SGHTA and CDR2 is FQGTGA in the germline V gene. V was pared by 0 bases and J by 4 bases, with 26 bases of the junction left unmatched. The CDR3 has 24 amino acids.

The chain combines TRBV30 with TRBJ1-1; TRBD1 is a possible D gene (6 bases). V lost 3 bases and J lost 11, with 19 bases in between. Per the germline V gene, CDR1 is GTSNPN and CDR2 is SVGIG (reference sequence). CDR3 length: 13 residues. The CDR3 here is CAWRLVQGPGAFF. DNA of the CDR3: TGTGCCTGGAGATTGGTCCAGGGGCCTGGGGCTTTCTTT.

V is TRBV18 and J is TRBJ2-3, with 8 bases identical to TRBD2. This CDR3 has 16 amino acids. J gave up 3 bases and V 2 bases, and 7 bases lay outside the gene matches. The germline V gene has CDR1 KGHSH and CDR2 LQKENI. The CDR3 nucleotides read TGTGCCAGCTCACCAAAGGTCCAGCGGGGGACAGATACGCAGTATTTT. Its protein is CASSPKVQRGTDTQYF.

V is TRBV12-3 or TRBV12-4 and J is TRBJ2-3; D is unclear. CDR3 length equals 14 residues. V was trimmed by 3 bases and J by 8 bases, leaving 15 bases between them. This chain's CDR3 is CASSFGVERSTQYF. CDR3 DNA: TGTGCCAGCAGTTTTGGCGTGGAGAGGAGTACGCAGTATTTT.

The V gene is TRBV24-1, the J gene TRBJ2-5, with 7 bases matching TRBD1. Germline CDR1 and CDR2: KGHDR and SFDVKD. V shed 7 bases and J 4 bases; nucleotides not matched to a gene: 11. The CDR3 spans 15 residues. The CDR3 region has the DNA TGTGCCACCAGCCCATCTACAGGGGTGGGAGAGACCCAGTACTTC. The encoded protein is CATSPSTGVGETQYF.

This rearrangement joins TRBV6-5 to TRBJ2-3, with D unresolved. CDR1 is MNHEY, CDR2 SVGAGI, per germline. This CDR3 has 11 residues. The V and J ends lost 6 bases and 7 bases respectively, with 8 bases between them. CDR3: CASRRANTQYF. CDR3 nucleotide sequence: TGTGCCAGCAGAAGAGCTAATACGCAGTATTTT.

The chain joins TRBV29-1 to TRBJ2-3, with unresolved D. CDR1 is SQVTM, CDR2 ANQGSEA, per germline. The CDR3 is 13 amino acids. The V end lost 3 bases, the J end lost 0 bases, and 7 bases lay between the germline ends. The CDR3 nucleotides read TGCAGCGTTGATTCGGCAAGCACAGATACGCAGTATTTT. Residues: CSVDSASTDTQYF.

This sequence joins TRBV19 and TRBJ1-1; D is perhaps TRBD1 (5 bases). The CDR3 sequence is 15 residues long. Germline loops: CDR1 LNHDA, CDR2 SQIVND (reference sequence). Trimming cost V 3 bases and J 1 base, with 12 bases left between them. For the CDR3, the DNA is TGTGCCAGTAGTATGAAAAGACAGTCGAACACTGAAGCTTTCTTT. This codes for CASSMKRQSNTEAFF.

The V call is TRBV6-2 or TRBV6-3, the J call TRBJ1-4; D is ambiguous. V was clipped by 8 bases and J by 3 bases, with 19 bases between them. In germline, CDR1 is MNHEY, CDR2 SVGEGT. CDR3 length equals 16 residues. CDR3 DNA sequence: TGTGCCAGCCGAACTGGAGTAGCCGCTTCTAATGAAAAACTGTTTTTT. This translates into CASRTGVAASNEKLFF.

The genes are TRBV5-4 and TRBJ1-2; D is ambiguous. This CDR3 region has 13 residues. Germline V gene data show CDR1 as SGHNT and CDR2 as YYREEE (reference sequence). The V end was cut by 2 bases, the J end by 6 bases, with 11 bases between. CDR3 in amino acids: CASSFSFDDGYTF. The CDR3 DNA reads TGTGCCAGCAGCTTTTCCTTTGACGATGGCTACACCTTC. Looking up the rest from reference TRBV5-4 and TRBJ1-2 gives the full variable domain: ETGVTQSPTHLIKTRGQQVTLRCSSQSGHNTVSWYQQALGQGPQFIFQYYREEENGRGNFPPRFSGLQFPNYSSELNVNALELDDSALYLCASSFSFDDGYTFGSGTRLTVV.

The chain joins TRBV5-1 to TRBJ1-2; D is uncertain. V was shortened by 2 bases and J by 5 bases, with 13 bases between the two germline ends. Germline loops: CDR1 SGHRS, CDR2 YFSETQ. CDR3 length: 14 amino acids. The CDR3 spells CASSFGGDRYGYTF. CDR3 bases: TGCGCCAGCAGCTTTGGAGGCGATCGGTATGGCTACACCTTC.

This rearrangement joins TRBV28 to TRBJ1-1, with a possible D match to TRBD1 (6 bases). Germline-derived CDR1 and CDR2 are MDHEN and SYDVKM. This CDR3 comprises 14 residues. Trimming shortened V by 5 bases and J by 4 bases, and 14 bases separated the two germline ends. The CDR3 DNA reads as TGTGCCAGCAGTGTGGATCAGGGGAGCACTGAAGCTTTCTTT. Translation gives CASSVDQGSTEAFF. The variable domain in full, completed from reference TRBV28 and TRBJ1-1, reads DVKVTQSSRYLVKRTGEKVFLECVQDMDHENMFWYRQDPGLGLRLIYFSYDVKMKEKGDIPEGYSVSREKKERFSLILESASTNQTSMYLCASSVDQGSTEAFFGQGTRLTVV.

The chain recombines TRBV19 with TRBJ2-7; 10 bases agree with TRBD1. The junction had 3 bases not matched to a gene; V was cut back by 4 bases and J by 3 bases. The CDR3 totals 14 residues. CDR1 LNHDA and CDR2 SQIVND come from the germline V gene (reference sequence). The CDR3 sequence: CASSTGQGRYEQYF. As DNA, the CDR3 is TGTGCCAGTAGTACGGGACAGGGGCGCTACGAGCAGTACTTC.

This clonotype appeared a few times. The chain uses TRBV18 and TRBJ2-3; D uncertain. CDR3 size: 12 residues. V gave up 8 bases and J gave up 2 bases, with 8 bases separating them. Germline lookup yields CDR1 KGHSH and CDR2 LQKENI. Written as DNA, the CDR3 is TGTGCCAGCAGCCCCACCACAGATACGCAGTATTTT. Encoded protein: CASSPTTDTQYF.

The chain is built from TRBV4-2 and TRBJ2-4; D remains ambiguous. Germline V gene data show CDR1 as LGHNA and CDR2 as YNFKEQ. The CDR3 totals 15 residues. The V end lost 3 bases, the J end lost 1 base, and 10 bases lay between the germline ends. The CDR3 region is CASSQPDRAKNIQYF. The CDR3, as DNA: TGTGCCAGCAGCCAGCCCGACCGGGCCAAAAACATTCAGTACTTC.

This sequence joins TRBV12-3 or TRBV12-4 and TRBJ2-5, with D maybe TRBD1 (6 bases). The CDR3 has 14 residues. Trimming took off 6 bases at V and 5 bases at J, with 16 bases between the two ends. CDR3 nucleotides: TGTGCCAGCAGCGCCACAGGGTTCGGGGAGACCCAGTACTTC. Amino acids: CASSATGFGETQYF.